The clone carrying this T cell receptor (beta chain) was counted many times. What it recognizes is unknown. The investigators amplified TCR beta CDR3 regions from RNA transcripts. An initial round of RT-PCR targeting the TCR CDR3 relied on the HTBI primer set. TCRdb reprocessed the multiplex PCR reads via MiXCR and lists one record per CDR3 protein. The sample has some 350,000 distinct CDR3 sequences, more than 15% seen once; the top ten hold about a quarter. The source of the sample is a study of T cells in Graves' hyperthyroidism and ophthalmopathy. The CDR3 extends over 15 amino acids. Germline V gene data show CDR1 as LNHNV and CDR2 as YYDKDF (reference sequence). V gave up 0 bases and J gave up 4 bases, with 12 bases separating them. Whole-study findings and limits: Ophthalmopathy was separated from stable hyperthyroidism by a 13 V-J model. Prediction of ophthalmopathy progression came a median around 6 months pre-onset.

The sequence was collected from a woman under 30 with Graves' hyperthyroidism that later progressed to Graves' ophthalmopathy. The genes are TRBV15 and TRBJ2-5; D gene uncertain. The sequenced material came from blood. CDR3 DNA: TGTGCCACCAGCAGAGACGCGGCTAGAGCAGAGACCCAGTACTTC. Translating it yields CATSRDAARAETQYF.